The next 2 T cell receptor beta chains were all read from a single sample in a study of cytomegalovirus exposure and HLA in healthy donors. PCR amplification relied on 60 Vbeta primers (plus 13 Jbeta primers). The table came from immunoSEQ multiplex PCR; TCRdb's copy has only in-frame clones and leaves some out. The sample shows 210,000 or so clones, about 77% of them seen only once. The sequencing input was PBMCs. These receptors all stem from a boy aged 5 to 17 in good health and CMV-seronegative.

The J gene is TRBJ2-5, the V gene TRBV4-1, with TRBD2 identical over 10 bases. Matching the DNA end better, TRBJ2-7 makes the J call doubtful. The CDR3 is 15 residues long. The germline CDR1 and CDR2 sequences are MGHRA and YSYEKL. The CDR3 is CASSLEREGSYEQYF. The CDR3 DNA sequence: TGCGCCAGCAGCCTGGAGCGGGAGGGCTCCTACGAGCAGTACTTC.

This clone showed up just once. This rearrangement joins TRBV29-1 to TRBJ1-2; D unresolved. Per the germline V gene, CDR1 is SQVTM and CDR2 is ANQGSEA. V was cut by 1 base and J by 7 bases, with 10 bases left in between. The CDR3 is 12 residues long. DNA of the CDR3: TGCAGCGTTGAAGGTCCCGTAATTGGCTACACCTTC. The encoded protein is CSVEGPVIGYTF.